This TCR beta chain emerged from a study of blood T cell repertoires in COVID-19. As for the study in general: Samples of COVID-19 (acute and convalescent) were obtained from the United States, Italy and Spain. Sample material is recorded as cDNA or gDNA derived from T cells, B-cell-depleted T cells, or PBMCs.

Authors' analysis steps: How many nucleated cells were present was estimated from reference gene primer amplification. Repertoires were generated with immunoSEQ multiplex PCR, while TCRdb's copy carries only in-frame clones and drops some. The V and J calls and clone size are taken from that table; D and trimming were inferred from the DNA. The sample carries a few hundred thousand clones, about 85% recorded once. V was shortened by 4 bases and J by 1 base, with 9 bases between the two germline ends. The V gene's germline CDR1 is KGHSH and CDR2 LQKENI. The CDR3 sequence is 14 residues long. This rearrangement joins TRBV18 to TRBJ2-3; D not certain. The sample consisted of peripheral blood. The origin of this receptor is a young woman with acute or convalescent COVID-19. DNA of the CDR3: TGTGCCAGCTCACTAACATACGGCACAGATACGCAGTATTTT. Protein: CASSLTYGTDTQYF.